The rows below give T cell receptor beta chains drawn from one sample of a study of blood T cell repertoires in COVID-19. The assay was immunoSEQ multiplex PCR, and TCRdb's table has in-frame clones only and misses some. The data show about 40,000 clones, over 75% seen once. Sequenced: peripheral blood. The receptor set was obtained from a human donor in a cohort sampled during active COVID-19. CDR3s include the opening cysteine and the closing phenylalanine or tryptophan. A D gene is named only where the DNA matches it firmly. Size values are once, few and many counts, or a class for expanded clones, and some rows have none.

d_gene: -
v_gene: TRBV3-1/TRBV3-2
j_gene: TRBJ1-3
abundance: -
CDR3aa: CASSQNRAGNTIYF
CDR3nt: TGTGCCAGCAGCCAAAACAGGGCTGGAAACACCATATATTTT

d_gene: TRBD1
v_gene: TRBV11-2
j_gene: TRBJ2-7
abundance: -
CDR3aa: CASSPEGQGVEYEQYF
CDR3nt: TGTGCCAGCAGCCCCGAGGGACAGGGGGTAGAATACGAGCAGTACTTC

d_gene: -
v_gene: TRBV7-8
j_gene: TRBJ2-7
abundance: once
CDR3aa: CASSLGTGSYEQYF
CDR3nt: TGTGCCAGCAGCTTAGGTACGGGTTCCTACGAGCAGTACTTC

d_gene: -
v_gene: TRBV27
j_gene: TRBJ2-3
abundance: -
CDR3aa: CASSYRDPRGADTQYF
CDR3nt: TGTGCCAGCAGTTACCGAGACCCCAGGGGCGCAGATACGCAGTATTTT

d_gene: TRBD1
v_gene: TRBV2
j_gene: TRBJ1-1
abundance: few
CDR3aa: CASSPGTARTEAFF
CDR3nt: TGTGCCAGCAGTCCCGGGACAGCCCGGACTGAAGCTTTCTTT

d_gene: -
v_gene: TRBV15
j_gene: TRBJ1-5
abundance: -
CDR3aa: CATSRDSGPQHF
CDR3nt: TGTGCCACCAGCAGAGATTCCGGTCCCCAGCATTTT

d_gene: -
v_gene: TRBV6-5
j_gene: TRBJ1-3
abundance: -
CDR3aa: CASMREHSGNTIYF
CDR3nt: TGTGCCAGCATGAGGGAACACTCTGGAAACACCATATATTTT

d_gene: -
v_gene: TRBV25-1
j_gene: TRBJ1-2
abundance: -
CDR3aa: CASSSTGVLWGYTF
CDR3nt: TGTGCCAGCAGTTCGACAGGAGTTCTATGGGGCTACACCTTC

d_gene: TRBD2
v_gene: TRBV27
j_gene: TRBJ2-1
abundance: few
CDR3aa: CASSRAGRSYNEQFF
CDR3nt: TGTGCCAGCAGCCGAGCGGGACGGAGTTACAATGAGCAGTTCTTC

d_gene: -
v_gene: TRBV20-1
j_gene: TRBJ1-1
abundance: once
CDR3aa: CSASLAEAFF
CDR3nt: TGCAGTGCTAGTTTAGCTGAAGCTTTCTTT

d_gene: -
v_gene: TRBV29-1
j_gene: TRBJ2-7
abundance: once
CDR3aa: CSVEDSTYEQYF
CDR3nt: TGCAGCGTTGAGGACAGTACCTACGAGCAGTACTTC

d_gene: -
v_gene: TRBV11-2
j_gene: TRBJ1-2
abundance: -
CDR3aa: CASSRPDSNGYTF
CDR3nt: TGTGCCAGCAGCCGACCCGACAGTAACGGCTACACCTTC

d_gene: TRBD1
v_gene: TRBV28
j_gene: TRBJ2-3
abundance: few
CDR3aa: CASSPLGTGQEGTQYF
CDR3nt: TGTGCCAGCAGTCCATTGGGGACAGGGCAAGAGGGTACGCAGTATTTT

d_gene: TRBD1
v_gene: TRBV6-6
j_gene: TRBJ1-6
abundance: -
CDR3aa: CASSRDRGRSPLHF
CDR3nt: TGTGCCAGCAGTCGCGACAGGGGGCGGTCACCCCTCCACTTT

d_gene: TRBD2
v_gene: TRBV10-3
j_gene: TRBJ2-5
abundance: -
CDR3aa: CAITDGASGGETQYF
CDR3nt: TGTGCCATCACAGACGGTGCTAGCGGGGGAGAGACCCAGTACTTC

d_gene: TRBD2
v_gene: TRBV6-5
j_gene: TRBJ2-7
abundance: -
CDR3aa: CASSSGGPPYEQYF
CDR3nt: TGTGCCAGCAGTAGCGGGGGGCCGCCCTACGAGCAGTACTTC

d_gene: TRBD2
v_gene: TRBV15
j_gene: TRBJ2-7
abundance: -
CDR3aa: CHQQRPPLAGGAYEQYF
CDR3nt: TGCCACCAGCAGAGACCCCCACTAGCGGGGGGAGCCTACGAGCAGTACTTC

d_gene: TRBD2
v_gene: TRBV13
j_gene: TRBJ2-7
abundance: -
CDR3aa: CASSSRTSLNPYEQYF
CDR3nt: TGTGCCAGCAGCTCCCGGACTAGCCTAAACCCCTACGAGCAGTACTTC

d_gene: -
v_gene: TRBV7-9
j_gene: TRBJ2-2
abundance: -
CDR3aa: CASSLLNPFTGELFF
CDR3nt: TGTGCCAGCAGCTTACTAAACCCCTTCACCGGGGAGCTGTTTTTT

d_gene: TRBD1
v_gene: TRBV4-1
j_gene: TRBJ2-5
abundance: -
CDR3aa: CASSDRDSQETQYF
CDR3nt: TGCGCCAGCAGCGACCGGGACAGTCAAGAGACCCAGTACTTC

d_gene: TRBD1
v_gene: TRBV29-1
j_gene: TRBJ2-7
abundance: -
CDR3aa: CSTNSPGQSEQYF
CDR3nt: TGCAGCACAAATAGTCCGGGACAGTCCGAGCAGTACTTC

d_gene: TRBD1
v_gene: TRBV15
j_gene: TRBJ2-5
abundance: -
CDR3aa: CATSYGTGKETQYF
CDR3nt: TGTGCCACCAGTTACGGGACAGGGAAAGAGACCCAGTACTTC

d_gene: -
v_gene: TRBV4-1
j_gene: TRBJ2-7
abundance: -
CDR3aa: CASSQLRHGRGEQYF
CDR3nt: TGCGCCAGCAGCCAACTCAGACACGGCCGGGGTGAGCAGTACTTC

d_gene: TRBD1
v_gene: TRBV5-8
j_gene: TRBJ1-6
abundance: -
CDR3aa: CASSLTAGGQGSYNSPLHF
CDR3nt: TGTGCCAGCAGCTTGACGGCAGGGGGTCAGGGCTCCTATAATTCACCCCTCCACTTT

d_gene: TRBD1
v_gene: TRBV5-1
j_gene: TRBJ1-1
abundance: -
CDR3aa: CASSIGTGDTTEAFF
CDR3nt: TGCGCCAGCAGCATCGGGACAGGGGATACCACTGAAGCTTTCTTT

d_gene: -
v_gene: TRBV6-5
j_gene: TRBJ2-2
abundance: -
CDR3aa: CASSYQPGVNTGELFF
CDR3nt: TGTGCCAGCAGTTACCAGCCGGGGGTTAACACCGGGGAGCTGTTTTTT

d_gene: -
v_gene: TRBV9
j_gene: TRBJ1-2
abundance: -
CDR3aa: CASSVVPGYGYTF
CDR3nt: TGTGCCAGCAGCGTAGTCCCGGGCTATGGCTACACCTTC

d_gene: TRBD2
v_gene: TRBV5-4
j_gene: TRBJ2-1
abundance: -
CDR3aa: CASSLGLAGDNEQFF
CDR3nt: TGTGCCAGCAGCCTTGGACTAGCGGGGGACAATGAGCAGTTCTTC

d_gene: TRBD2
v_gene: TRBV4-1
j_gene: TRBJ2-7
abundance: -
CDR3aa: CASSQRDYDEQYF
CDR3nt: TGCGCCAGCAGCCAGCGGGACTACGACGAGCAGTACTTC

d_gene: -
v_gene: TRBV10-1
j_gene: TRBJ1-2
abundance: -
CDR3aa: CASSESGGYGYTF
CDR3nt: TGCGCCAGCAGTGAGTCTGGCGGTTATGGCTACACCTTC

d_gene: -
v_gene: TRBV19
j_gene: TRBJ2-7
abundance: -
CDR3aa: CASSIGPHPTEEQYF
CDR3nt: TGTGCCAGTAGTATAGGCCCACATCCAACGGAGGAGCAGTACTTC

d_gene: -
v_gene: TRBV5-6
j_gene: TRBJ2-3
abundance: -
CDR3aa: CASSWEADTQYF
CDR3nt: TGTGCCAGCAGCTGGGAGGCAGATACGCAGTATTTT

d_gene: TRBD2
v_gene: TRBV18
j_gene: TRBJ2-1
abundance: -
CDR3aa: CASSPFSGGNEQFF
CDR3nt: TGTGCCAGCTCACCCTTTAGCGGGGGCAATGAGCAGTTCTTC

d_gene: -
v_gene: TRBV13
j_gene: TRBJ2-3
abundance: -
CDR3aa: CASSSGRSSEATDTQYF
CDR3nt: TGTGCCAGCAGCTCAGGGCGGTCTAGCGAAGCCACAGATACGCAGTATTTT

d_gene: TRBD2
v_gene: TRBV7-6
j_gene: TRBJ2-1
abundance: -
CDR3aa: CASRGGGAYEQFF
CDR3nt: TGTGCCAGCAGGGGCGGGGGGGCCTATGAGCAGTTCTTC